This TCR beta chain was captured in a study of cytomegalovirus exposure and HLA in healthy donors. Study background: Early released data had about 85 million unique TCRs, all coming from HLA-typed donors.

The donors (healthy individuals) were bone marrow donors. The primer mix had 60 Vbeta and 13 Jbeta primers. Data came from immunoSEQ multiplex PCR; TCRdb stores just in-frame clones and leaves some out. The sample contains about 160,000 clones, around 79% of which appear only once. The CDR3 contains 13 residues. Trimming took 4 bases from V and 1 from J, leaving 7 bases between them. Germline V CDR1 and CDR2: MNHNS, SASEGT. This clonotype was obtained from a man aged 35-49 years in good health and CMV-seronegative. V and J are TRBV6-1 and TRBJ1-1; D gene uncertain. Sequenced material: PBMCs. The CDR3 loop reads CASSATGNTEAFF. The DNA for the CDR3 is TGTGCCAGCAGTGCCACCGGGAACACTGAAGCTTTCTTT.